This T cell receptor (beta chain) came from a study of vaccination and CD4 T cells after COVID-19. Regarding treatment: roughly 10-day PBMC culture with coronavirus spike peptide pools or control peptides (ViraFEST assay). The CDR3 runs to 14 residues. The V end lost 3 bases, the J end lost 0 bases, and 9 bases lay between the germline ends. Points on this clonotype: The antigen is not known.

An Oncomine TCR Beta short-read assay was used to sequence the DNA from cultured CD4+ T cells. Via MiXCR, TCRdb re-called the PCR reads, giving one row per CDR3 protein. The data contain around 10,000 distinct CDR3 sequences, approximately 73% of them singletons. Sample: CD4+ T cells from blood, cultured in vitro. This clonotype was sampled from a human donor who had recovered from COVID-19. The rearrangement uses TRBV12-3 or TRBV12-4 and TRBJ2-7; weak D call: TRBD1 (6 bases). The CDR3, as DNA: TGTGCCAGCAGTTTCGGGACAAACTCCTACGAGCAGTACTTC. This gives the protein CASSFGTNSYEQYF.